The 22 T cell receptor beta chains listed next were all sequenced from one sample in a study of cytomegalovirus exposure and HLA in healthy donors. Assay used: immunoSEQ multiplex PCR; TCRdb lists only in-frame clones, some missing. The sample contains 150,000 or so clones, 89% of which appear only once. The sequenced material came from PBMCs. Every receptor here comes from a woman between 18 and 29 years old in good health and CMV-seropositive.

The chain couples TRBV19 to TRBJ2-7; TRBD1 agrees at 9 bases. J gave up 0 bases and V 6 bases, and 6 bases lay outside the gene matches. In germline, CDR1 is LNHDA, CDR2 SQIVND (reference sequence). This CDR3 contains 15 residues. This chain's CDR3 is CASSDRGRPSYEQYF. The DNA of the CDR3 is TGTGCCAGTAGCGACAGGGGGAGGCCCTCCTACGAGCAGTACTTC.

J is TRBJ2-1 and V is TRBV27; TRBD2 matches at 7 bases. V dropped 6 bases and J dropped 0; count of bases not matched to a gene: 8. There are 16 residues in the CDR3. Germline lookup yields CDR1 MNHEY and CDR2 SMNVEV (reference sequence). CDR3 amino acids: CASRSERGRSYNEQFF. The CDR3 nucleotides are TGTGCCAGCAGATCCGAGCGGGGACGCTCCTACAATGAGCAGTTCTTC.

This clone was found a few times. The chain combines TRBV6-4 with TRBJ1-6; 8 bases line up with TRBD1. CDR3 length: 14 amino acids. The J segment lost 8 bases and the V segment lost 5 bases, leaving 5 bases of the junction unmatched. Germline-derived CDR1 and CDR2 are MRHNA and SNTAGT. The CDR3 nucleotides are TGTGCCAGCAGTCGACAGGGGTTCGATTCACCCCTCCACTTT. Amino acids: CASSRQGFDSPLHF.

The chain employs TRBV28 and TRBJ2-6, with a weak D call TRBD2 (5 bases). Trimming left V 9 bases short and J 0 bases short, with 6 bases between. The CDR3 has 13 residues. Germline V gene lookup returns CDR1 MDHEN and CDR2 SYDVKM. CDR3 sequence: CASSDSGANVLTF. The CDR3 nucleotides read TGTGCCAGTAGCGACTCTGGGGCCAACGTCCTGACTTTC.

The chain joins TRBV6-5 to TRBJ2-7; 8 positions match TRBD1. V lost 5 bases, J lost 3 bases, and 6 bases stayed unmatched. The CDR3 length is 14 residues. Germline V gene sequence: CDR1 MNHEY, CDR2 SVGAGI. CDR3 sequence (DNA): TGTGCCAGCAGTATAGACAGGGGAGGCTACGAGCAGTACTTC. Translated, it gives CASSIDRGGYEQYF.

The rearrangement uses TRBV2 and TRBJ1-1; no clear D. Trimming removed 2 bases from V and 8 bases from J, with 18 bases in between. Looked up from germline, CDR1 is SNHLY and CDR2 is FYNNEI. The CDR3 is 15 amino acids. The CDR3 spells CASSESQWPEGEAFF. CDR3 sequence (DNA): TGTGCCAGCAGTGAATCGCAGTGGCCCGAGGGAGAAGCTTTCTTT.

The V gene is TRBV4-3, the J gene TRBJ1-5, with D tentatively TRBD1 (5 bases). V was pared by 0 bases and J by 5 bases, with 11 bases between. The CDR3 loop spans 15 amino acids. Germline V gene data show CDR1 as LGHNA and CDR2 as YSLEER. CDR3 nucleotide sequence: TGCGCCAGCAGCCAAGAACAGGCCGCAGATCAGCCCCAGCATTTT. Translated: CASSQEQAADQPQHF.

In its sample, this clone was seen once. This chain connects TRBV7-9 to TRBJ1-3, with D unclear. The CDR3 totals 14 residues. Germline V gene data show CDR1 as SEHNR and CDR2 as FQNEAQ (reference sequence). Trimming took off 7 bases at V and 4 bases at J, with 14 bases between the two ends. As DNA, the CDR3 is TGTGCCAGCACCCCCGGCGGGAGGGGAAACACCATATATTTT. Translation gives CASTPGGRGNTIYF. Filled out from reference TRBV7-9 and TRBJ1-3, the complete variable domain reads DTGVSQNPRHKITKRGQNVTFRCDPISEHNRLYWYRQTLGQGPEFLTYFQNEAQLEKSRLLSDRFSAERPKGSFSTLEIQRTEQGDSAMYLCASTPGGRGNTIYFGEGSWLTVV.

V and J are TRBV19 and TRBJ1-1; 9 nucleotides agree with TRBD1. Unmatched junction bases numbered 5, after V lost 8 bases and J lost 1 base. The CDR3 is 14 amino acids. The germline CDR1 and CDR2 sequences are LNHDA and SQIVND (reference sequence). CDR3 sequence (DNA): TGTGCCAGTGGGACGGGACAGGGGAACACTGAAGCTTTCTTT. It specifies CASGTGQGNTEAFF.

The rearrangement links TRBV27 to TRBJ2-7; D is possibly TRBD2 (6 bases). This CDR3 is built from 13 residues. Trimming removed 3 bases at V and 3 bases at J, with 9 bases between. CDR1 is MNHEY and CDR2 is SMNVEV in the germline V gene (reference sequence). CDR3 region: CASSFGSFYEQYF. CDR3 sequence (DNA): TGTGCCAGCAGTTTCGGGAGCTTCTACGAGCAGTACTTC.

V is TRBV29-1 and J is TRBJ1-6, with 7 bases matching TRBD1. The germline gives CDR1 SQVTM, CDR2 ANQGSEA. The CDR3 extends over 16 amino acids. V lost 4 bases to trimming and J lost 6 bases; unmatched junction nucleotides: 12. CDR3 bases: TGCAGCGTTGCCGTAACAGGGGTTTGGGCTAATTCACCCCTCCACTTT. This codes for CSVAVTGVWANSPLHF.

This chain joins TRBV11-2 and TRBJ2-1; tentative D call: TRBD2 (6 bases). CDR3 size: 12 residues. Germline loops: CDR1 SGHAT, CDR2 FQNNGV. The V end was cut by 6 bases, the J end by 8 bases, with 11 bases between. The CDR3: CASSDWGDEQFF. The CDR3 DNA follows: TGTGCCAGCAGTGATTGGGGGGATGAGCAGTTCTTC. The whole variable domain, remainder taken from reference TRBV11-2 and TRBJ2-1, is EAGVAQSPRYKIIEKRQSVAFWCNPISGHATLYWYQQILGQGPKLLIQFQNNGVVDDSQLPKDRFSAERLKGVDSTLKIQPAKLEDSAVYLCASSDWGDEQFFGPGTRLTVL.

The chain couples TRBV5-1 to TRBJ2-7, with 10 nucleotides matching TRBD1. This CDR3 has 13 amino acids. J was trimmed by 6 bases and V by 2 bases; bases with no gene match: 2. Germline CDR1 SGHRS, CDR2 YFSETQ. CDR3 residues: CASSLRTGGEQYF. The CDR3 DNA reads as TGCGCCAGCAGCTTAAGGACAGGGGGCGAGCAGTACTTC.

V is TRBV10-3 and J is TRBJ1-2; 8 positions match TRBD1. The J segment lost 6 bases and the V segment lost 4 bases, leaving 7 bases of the junction unmatched. CDR3 length equals 14 residues. The V gene's germline CDR1 is ENHRY and CDR2 SYGVKD. The CDR3 spells CAISARQGIHGYTF. The DNA of the CDR3 is TGTGCCATCAGTGCTAGACAGGGGATTCATGGCTACACCTTC.

This rearrangement joins TRBV2 to TRBJ1-4; 7 bases match TRBD1. CDR1 and CDR2 (germline): SNHLY, FYNNEI. Losses at the gene ends were 7 bases for V and 5 bases for J; bases not matched to a gene: 7. The CDR3 extends over 14 amino acids. CDR3 coding DNA: TGTGCCAGCACCCTGGACAGGAGAAATGAAAAACTGTTTTTT. Translation gives CASTLDRRNEKLFF.

V is TRBV18 and J is TRBJ1-5; D is undetermined. In germline, CDR1 is KGHSH, CDR2 LQKENI. The CDR3 is 14 amino acids. Trimming pared 6 bases from V and 5 bases from J, leaving 14 bases between. The CDR3 DNA is TGTGCCAGCTCTCTGGGAGTTTTCGATCAGCCCCAGCATTTT. Protein product: CASSLGVFDQPQHF.

This chain links TRBV2 with TRBJ1-2, with D possibly matching TRBD1 (6 bases). Per the germline V gene, CDR1 is SNHLY and CDR2 is FYNNEI. The CDR3 runs 12 residues. V dropped 11 bases and J dropped 2 bases, with 12 bases sitting between them. CDR3 loop: CAGNRVNYGYTF. The CDR3 DNA sequence: TGTGCCGGTAACAGGGTAAACTATGGCTACACCTTC.

The genes are TRBV5-6 and TRBJ1-6; unclear D gene. Germline CDR1 reads SGHDT; CDR2 reads YYEEEE. The CDR3 has 16 amino acids. V dropped 4 bases and J dropped 4 bases, with 15 bases sitting between them. The CDR3 here is CASSGLEGFYNSPLHF. The CDR3 region has the DNA TGTGCCAGCAGCGGGCTCGAGGGATTTTATAATTCACCCCTCCACTTT.

This rearrangement joins TRBV7-5 to TRBJ2-3; whether TRBD1, the table's D call, matches the DNA was not checked. TRBV7-5 is shown as a pseudogene. The CDR3 runs to 19 residues. CDR3 coding DNA: TGTGCCAGAAGCCCCCTCGGGGACAGCCGGTTTTGTGGCACAGATACGCAGTATTTT. This codes for CARSPLGDSRFCGTDTQYF.

V gene TRBV5-4 combines with J gene TRBJ2-6, with 16 bases aligning to TRBD2. The CDR3 sequence is 18 residues long. The germline V gene encodes CDR1 SGHNT and CDR2 YYREEE (reference sequence). The V gene end was trimmed by 3 bases and the J gene end by 4 bases; junction bases not matched to a gene: 4. The CDR3 sequence: CASSSGLAGGPGANVLTF. CDR3 in DNA: TGTGCCAGCAGCTCGGGACTAGCGGGGGGGCCCGGGGCCAACGTCCTGACTTTC. The full variable domain, rest sourced from reference TRBV5-4 and TRBJ2-6, is ETGVTQSPTHLIKTRGQQVTLRCSSQSGHNTVSWYQQALGQGPQFIFQYYREEENGRGNFPPRFSGLQFPNYSSELNVNALELDDSALYLCASSSGLAGGPGANVLTFGAGSRLTVL.

The chain carries TRBV5-4 and TRBJ1-4, with a weak D call TRBD1 (6 bases). V lost 0 bases, J lost 5 bases, and 11 bases lay in between. The CDR3 extends over 15 amino acids. Germline CDR1 is SGHNT and CDR2 is YYREEE (reference sequence). The CDR3 region is CASSLVGQKNEKLFF. CDR3 DNA sequence: TGTGCCAGCAGCTTGGTGGGACAAAAGAATGAAAAACTGTTTTTT.

The J gene is TRBJ1-4, the V gene TRBV9; TRBD1 matches 9 bases. The ends lost 0 bases at V and 5 bases at J; junction bases unmatched: 8. The CDR3 has 17 amino acids. From germline, CDR1 is SGDLS and CDR2 YYNGEE. The CDR3 DNA reads TGTGCCAGCAGCGTAGGTCTGTATGGACAGGGGAATGAAAAACTGTTTTTT. Protein sequence: CASSVGLYGQGNEKLFF.